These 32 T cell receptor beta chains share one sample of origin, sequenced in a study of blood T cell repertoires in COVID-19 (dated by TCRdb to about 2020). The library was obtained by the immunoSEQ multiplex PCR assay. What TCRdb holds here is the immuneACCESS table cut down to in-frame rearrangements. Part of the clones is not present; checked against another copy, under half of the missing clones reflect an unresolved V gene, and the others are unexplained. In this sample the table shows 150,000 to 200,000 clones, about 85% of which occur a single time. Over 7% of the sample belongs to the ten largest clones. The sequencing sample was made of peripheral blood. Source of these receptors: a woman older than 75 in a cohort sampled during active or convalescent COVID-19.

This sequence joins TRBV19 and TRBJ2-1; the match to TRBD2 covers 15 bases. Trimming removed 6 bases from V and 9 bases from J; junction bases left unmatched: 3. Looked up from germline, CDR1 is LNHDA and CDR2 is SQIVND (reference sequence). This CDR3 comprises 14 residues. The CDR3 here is CASRRGLAGGEQFF. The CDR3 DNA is TGTGCCAGTAGGAGGGGACTAGCGGGAGGTGAGCAGTTCTTC. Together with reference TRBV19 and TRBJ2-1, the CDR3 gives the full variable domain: DGGITQSPKYLFRKEGQNVTLSCEQNLNHDAMYWYRQDPGQGLRLIYYSQIVNDFQKGDIAEGYSVSREKKESFPLTVTSAQKNPTAFYLCASRRGLAGGEQFFGPGTRLTVL.

The CDR3 region is CASSESLAGGPDTQYF. CDR3 bases: TGCGCCAGCAGTGAGTCCCTAGCGGGGGGGCCAGATACGCAGTATTTT. V is TRBV10-2 and J is TRBJ2-3, with 12 nucleotides matching TRBD2. After removal of 0 bases from V and 4 bases from J, the junction contained 2 bases not matched to a gene. Germline V gene lookup returns CDR1 WSHSY and CDR2 SAAADI. This CDR3 has 16 residues.

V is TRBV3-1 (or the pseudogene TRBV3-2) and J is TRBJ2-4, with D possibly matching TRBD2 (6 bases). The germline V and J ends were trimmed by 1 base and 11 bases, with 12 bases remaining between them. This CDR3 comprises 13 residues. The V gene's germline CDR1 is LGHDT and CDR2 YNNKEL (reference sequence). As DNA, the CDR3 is TGTGCCAGCAGCCAAGCCATCGGGACTCTTCAGTACTTC. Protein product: CASSQAIGTLQYF.

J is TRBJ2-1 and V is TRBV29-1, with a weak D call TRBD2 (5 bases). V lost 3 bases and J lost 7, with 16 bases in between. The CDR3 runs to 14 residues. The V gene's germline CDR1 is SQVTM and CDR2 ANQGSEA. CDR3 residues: CSVESRRSGNEQFF. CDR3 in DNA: TGCAGCGTTGAGTCTAGGAGGTCTGGTAATGAGCAGTTCTTC.

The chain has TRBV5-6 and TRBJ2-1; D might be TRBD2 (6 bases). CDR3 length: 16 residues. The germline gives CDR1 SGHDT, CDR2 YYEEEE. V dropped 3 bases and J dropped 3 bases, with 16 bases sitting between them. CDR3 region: CASSWRGSGYYNEQFF. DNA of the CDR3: TGTGCCAGCAGCTGGAGGGGCTCAGGGTACTACAATGAGCAGTTCTTC. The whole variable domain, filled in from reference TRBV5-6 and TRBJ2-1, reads DAGVTQSPTHLIKTRGQQVTLRCSPKSGHDTVSWYQQALGQGPQFIFQYYEEEERQRGNFPDRFSGHQFPNYSSELNVNALLLGDSALYLCASSWRGSGYYNEQFFGPGTRLTVL.

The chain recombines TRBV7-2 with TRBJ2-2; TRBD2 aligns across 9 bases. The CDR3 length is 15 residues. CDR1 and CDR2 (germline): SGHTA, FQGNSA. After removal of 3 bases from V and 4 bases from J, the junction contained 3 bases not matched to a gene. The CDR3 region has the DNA TGTGCCAGCAGCTTGGGACTAGCTTCCACCGGGGAGCTGTTTTTT. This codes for CASSLGLASTGELFF. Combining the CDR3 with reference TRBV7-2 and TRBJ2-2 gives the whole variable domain GAGVSQSPSNKVTEKGKDVELRCDPISGHTALYWYRQSLGQGLEFLIYFQGNSAPDKSGLPSDRFSAERTGGSVSTLTIQRTQQEDSAVYLCASSLGLASTGELFFGEGSRLTVL.

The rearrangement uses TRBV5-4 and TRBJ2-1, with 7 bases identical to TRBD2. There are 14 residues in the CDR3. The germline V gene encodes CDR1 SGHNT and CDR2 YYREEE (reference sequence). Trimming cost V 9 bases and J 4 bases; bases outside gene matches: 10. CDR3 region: CATWGREIYNEQFF. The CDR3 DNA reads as TGTGCCACCTGGGGGAGGGAGATATACAATGAGCAGTTCTTC.

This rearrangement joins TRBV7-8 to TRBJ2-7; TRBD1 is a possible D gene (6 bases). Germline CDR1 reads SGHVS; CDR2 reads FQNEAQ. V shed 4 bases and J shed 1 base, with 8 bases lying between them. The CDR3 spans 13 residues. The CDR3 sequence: CASSSDRSYEQYV. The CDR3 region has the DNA TGTGCCAGCAGCTCGGACAGATCCTACGAGCAGTACGTC.

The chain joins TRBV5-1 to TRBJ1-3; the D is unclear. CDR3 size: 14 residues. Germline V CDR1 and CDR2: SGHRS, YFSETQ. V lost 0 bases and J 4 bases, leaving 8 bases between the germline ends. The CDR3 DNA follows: TGCGCCAGCAGCTTGGGCGAGACAGGAAACACCATATATTTT. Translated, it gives CASSLGETGNTIYF. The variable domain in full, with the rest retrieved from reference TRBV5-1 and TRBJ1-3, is KAGVTQTPRYLIKTRGQQVTLSCSPISGHRSVSWYQQTPGQGLQFLFEYFSETQRNKGNFPGRFSGRQFSNSRSEMNVSTLELGDSALYLCASSLGETGNTIYFGEGSWLTVV.

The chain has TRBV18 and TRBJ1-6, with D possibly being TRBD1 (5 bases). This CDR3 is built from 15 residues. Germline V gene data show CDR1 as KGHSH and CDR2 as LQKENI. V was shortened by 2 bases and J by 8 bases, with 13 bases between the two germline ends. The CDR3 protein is CASSPIQGTDSPLHF. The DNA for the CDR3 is TGTGCCAGCTCACCAATTCAGGGAACGGATTCACCCCTCCACTTT.

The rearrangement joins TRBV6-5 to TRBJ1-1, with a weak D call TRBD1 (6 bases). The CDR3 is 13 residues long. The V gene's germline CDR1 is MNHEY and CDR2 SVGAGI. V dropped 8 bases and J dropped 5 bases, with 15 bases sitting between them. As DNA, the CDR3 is TGTGCCAGCTATACAGGGCCGGGTACTGAAGCTTTCTTT. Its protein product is CASYTGPGTEAFF.

The CDR3 nucleotides are TGCAGTGCTAGTCCCCAGGGTGCCTCACCCCTCCACTTT. This codes for CSASPQGASPLHF. The V call is TRBV20-1, the J call TRBJ1-6; D might be TRBD1 (5 bases). The V end was cut by 3 bases, the J end by 10 bases, with 13 bases between. The CDR3 is made up of 13 amino acids. Per germline, CDR1 DFQATT and CDR2 SNEGSKA (reference sequence).

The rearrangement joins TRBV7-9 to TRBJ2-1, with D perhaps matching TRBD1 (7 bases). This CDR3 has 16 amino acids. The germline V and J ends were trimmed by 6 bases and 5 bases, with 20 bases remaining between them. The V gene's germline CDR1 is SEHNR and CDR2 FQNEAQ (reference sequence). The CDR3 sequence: CASREGALLNDNEQFF. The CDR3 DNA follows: TGTGCCAGCAGGGAGGGGGCCCTGTTAAACGACAATGAGCAGTTCTTC.

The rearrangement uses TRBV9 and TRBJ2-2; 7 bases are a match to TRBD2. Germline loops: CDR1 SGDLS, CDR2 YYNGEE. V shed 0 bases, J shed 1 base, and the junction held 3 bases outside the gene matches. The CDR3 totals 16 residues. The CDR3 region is CASSVVSSGNTGELFF. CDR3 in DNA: TGTGCCAGCAGCGTAGTTTCTAGCGGGAACACCGGGGAGCTGTTTTTT.

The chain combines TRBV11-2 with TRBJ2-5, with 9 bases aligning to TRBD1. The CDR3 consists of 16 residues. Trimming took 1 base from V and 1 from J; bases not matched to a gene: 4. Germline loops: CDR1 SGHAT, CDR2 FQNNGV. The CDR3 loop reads CASSLVGTGFQETQYF. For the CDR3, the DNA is TGTGCCAGCAGCTTAGTGGGGACAGGGTTCCAAGAGACCCAGTACTTC.

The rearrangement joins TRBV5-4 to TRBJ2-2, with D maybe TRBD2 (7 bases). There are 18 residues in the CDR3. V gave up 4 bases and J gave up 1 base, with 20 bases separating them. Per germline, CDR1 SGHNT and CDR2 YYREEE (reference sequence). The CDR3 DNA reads TGTGCCAGCAGCCCCAGGGGAGGGTCAGGCGTGAACACCGGGGAGCTGTTTTTT. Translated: CASSPRGGSGVNTGELFF. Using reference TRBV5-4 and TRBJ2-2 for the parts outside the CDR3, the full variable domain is ETGVTQSPTHLIKTRGQQVTLRCSSQSGHNTVSWYQQALGQGPQFIFQYYREEENGRGNFPPRFSGLQFPNYSSELNVNALELDDSALYLCASSPRGGSGVNTGELFFGEGSRLTVL.

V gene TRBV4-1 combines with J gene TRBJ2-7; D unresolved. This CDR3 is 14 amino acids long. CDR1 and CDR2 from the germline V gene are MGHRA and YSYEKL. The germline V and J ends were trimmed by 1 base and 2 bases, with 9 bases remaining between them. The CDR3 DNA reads TGCGCCAGCAGCCAAGTGGTAGAAGCCTACGAGCAGTACTTC. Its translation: CASSQVVEAYEQYF.

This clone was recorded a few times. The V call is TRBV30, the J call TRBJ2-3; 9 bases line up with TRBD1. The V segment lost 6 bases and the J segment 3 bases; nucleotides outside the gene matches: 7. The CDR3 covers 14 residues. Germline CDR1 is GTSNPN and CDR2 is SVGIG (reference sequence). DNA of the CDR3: TGTGCCTGCAAAATGGACAGGGGAACAGATACGCAGTATTTT. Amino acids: CACKMDRGTDTQYF. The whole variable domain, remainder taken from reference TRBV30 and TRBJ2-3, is SQTIHQWPATLVQPVGSPLSLECTVEGTSNPNLYWYRQAAGRGLQLLFYSVGIGQISSEVPQNLSASRPQDRQFILSSKKLLLSDSGFYLCACKMDRGTDTQYFGPGTRLTVL.

The CDR3 sequence: CATSILGNTIYF. In nucleotides, the CDR3 is TGTGCCACCAGCATCTTAGGAAACACCATATATTTT. This chain connects TRBV15 to TRBJ1-3; D call uncertain. The V end lost 4 bases, the J end lost 4 bases, and 5 bases lay between the germline ends. The germline V gene encodes CDR1 LNHNV and CDR2 YYDKDF (reference sequence). There are 12 residues in the CDR3.

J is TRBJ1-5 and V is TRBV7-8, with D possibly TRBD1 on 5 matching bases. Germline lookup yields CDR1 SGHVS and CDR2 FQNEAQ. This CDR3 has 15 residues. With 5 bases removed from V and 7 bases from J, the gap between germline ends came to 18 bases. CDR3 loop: CASSLSGAVPQPQHF. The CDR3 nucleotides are TGTGCCAGCAGCCTCTCTGGGGCAGTACCCCAGCCCCAGCATTTT.

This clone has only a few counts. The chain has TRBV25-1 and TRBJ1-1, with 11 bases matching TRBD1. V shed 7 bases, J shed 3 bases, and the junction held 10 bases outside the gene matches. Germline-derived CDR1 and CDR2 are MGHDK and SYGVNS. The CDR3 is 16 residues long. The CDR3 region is CASTPWGTGGDTEAFF. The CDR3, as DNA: TGTGCCAGCACCCCTTGGGGGACAGGGGGGGACACTGAAGCTTTCTTT.

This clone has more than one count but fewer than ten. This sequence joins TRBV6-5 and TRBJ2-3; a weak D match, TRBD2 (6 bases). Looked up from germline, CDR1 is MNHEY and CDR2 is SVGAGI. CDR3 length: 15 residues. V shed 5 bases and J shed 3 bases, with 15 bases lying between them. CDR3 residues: CASSPPYGGTDTQYF. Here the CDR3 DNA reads TGTGCCAGCAGTCCCCCGTACGGGGGTACAGATACGCAGTATTTT.

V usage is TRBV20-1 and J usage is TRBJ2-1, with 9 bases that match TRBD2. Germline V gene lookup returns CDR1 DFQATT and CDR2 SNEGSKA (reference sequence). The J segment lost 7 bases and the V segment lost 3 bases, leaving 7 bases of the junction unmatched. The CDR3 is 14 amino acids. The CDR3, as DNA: TGCAGTGCTAGTACGCCTAGCGGGATAAATGAGCAGTTCTTC. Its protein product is CSASTPSGINEQFF.

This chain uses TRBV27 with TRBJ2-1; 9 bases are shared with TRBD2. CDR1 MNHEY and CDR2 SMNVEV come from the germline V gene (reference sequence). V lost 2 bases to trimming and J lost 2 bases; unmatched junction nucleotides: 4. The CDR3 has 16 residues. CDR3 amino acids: CASSLRGRATYNEQFF. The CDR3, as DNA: TGTGCCAGCAGTTTACGCGGGAGGGCCACCTACAATGAGCAGTTCTTC.

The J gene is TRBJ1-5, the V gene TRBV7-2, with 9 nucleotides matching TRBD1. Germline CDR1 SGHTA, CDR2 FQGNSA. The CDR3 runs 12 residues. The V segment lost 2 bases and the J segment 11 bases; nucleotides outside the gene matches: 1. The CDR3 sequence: CASSLRDRAQHF. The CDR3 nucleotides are TGTGCCAGCAGCTTACGGGACAGGGCCCAGCATTTT.

The CDR3 reads CASTTGSRQGRSNEQFF. The CDR3 DNA sequence: TGTGCCAGCACCACCGGAAGTCGGCAGGGTCGGAGCAATGAGCAGTTCTTC. The chain couples TRBV5-4 to TRBJ2-1, with D perhaps matching TRBD1 (5 bases). Trimming shortened V by 6 bases and J by 6 bases, and 25 bases separated the two germline ends. Germline lookup yields CDR1 SGHNT and CDR2 YYREEE (reference sequence). The CDR3 has 17 residues.

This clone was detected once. The CDR3 sequence: CASSSTSASSYEQYF. Here the CDR3 DNA reads TGTGCCAGCAGTTCGACTAGCGCGAGCTCCTACGAGCAGTACTTC. This sequence joins TRBV6-6 and TRBJ2-7; 8 bases align to TRBD2. Losses at the gene ends were 4 bases for V and 0 bases for J; bases not matched to a gene: 5. Germline CDR1 reads MNHNY; CDR2 reads SVGAGI (reference sequence). The CDR3 is 15 amino acids.

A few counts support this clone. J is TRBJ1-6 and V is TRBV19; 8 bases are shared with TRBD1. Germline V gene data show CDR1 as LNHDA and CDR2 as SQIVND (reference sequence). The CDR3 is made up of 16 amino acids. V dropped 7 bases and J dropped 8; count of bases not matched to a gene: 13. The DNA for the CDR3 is TGTGCCAGTAATAAGGGGCAGGGGGCACAGGATTCACCCCTCCACTTT. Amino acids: CASNKGQGAQDSPLHF.

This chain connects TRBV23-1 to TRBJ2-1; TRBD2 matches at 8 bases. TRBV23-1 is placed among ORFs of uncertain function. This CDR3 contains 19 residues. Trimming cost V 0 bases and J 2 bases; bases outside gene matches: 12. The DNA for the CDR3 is TGCGCCAGCAGTCAATCCCGGCGGGGGGAGGTCCTGACCTACAATGAGCAGTTCTTC. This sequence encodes CASSQSRRGEVLTYNEQFF.

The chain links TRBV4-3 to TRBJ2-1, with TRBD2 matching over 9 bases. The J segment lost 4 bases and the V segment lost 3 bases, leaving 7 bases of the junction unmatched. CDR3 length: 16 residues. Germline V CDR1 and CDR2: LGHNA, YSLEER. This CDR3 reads CASSQVAGEPYNEQFF. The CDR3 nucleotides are TGCGCCAGCAGCCAGGTAGCGGGGGAACCTTACAATGAGCAGTTCTTC.

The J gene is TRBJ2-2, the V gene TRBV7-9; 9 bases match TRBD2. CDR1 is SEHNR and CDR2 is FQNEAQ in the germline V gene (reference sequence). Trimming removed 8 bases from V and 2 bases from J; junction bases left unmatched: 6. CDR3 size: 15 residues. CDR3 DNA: TGTGCCAGCCGGCTAGCGGGGCCCAACACCGGGGAGCTGTTTTTT. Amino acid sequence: CASRLAGPNTGELFF.

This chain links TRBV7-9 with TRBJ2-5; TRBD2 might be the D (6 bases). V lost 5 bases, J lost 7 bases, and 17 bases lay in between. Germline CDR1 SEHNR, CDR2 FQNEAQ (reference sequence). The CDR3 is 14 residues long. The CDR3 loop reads CASSLGNLGGTQYF. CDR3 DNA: TGTGCCAGCAGCCTAGGGAATCTGGGGGGGACCCAGTACTTC.